A selection of T cell receptor beta chains follows, all from one sample in a study of OX40 agonist ivuxolimab in advanced cancers. Data came from immunoSEQ multiplex PCR; TCRdb stores just in-frame clones and leaves some out. The sample comprises some 80,000 clones, roughly 85% of which are singletons, and roughly 2% rests with the top ten. The sequencing here drew on CD4+ or CD8+ T cells sorted from blood, taken in a trial of the OX40 agonist ivuxolimab. These TCRs come from an adult with an advanced solid tumor such as melanoma, head and neck, liver or kidney cancer. The CDR3 runs from the conserved cysteine through the conserved F or W. Fields, in order: J gene, V gene, clone size, D gene, CDR3 protein, CDR3 DNA. A D gene is named only where the DNA matches it firmly. Part of the rows lack a size; the others show once, few, many or a class for expanded clones.

TRBJ2-6	TRBV28	NA	TRBD1	CASSSWGDREPGANVLTF	TGTGCCAGCAGTTCCTGGGGGGACAGGGAACCTGGGGCCAACGTCCTGACTTTC
TRBJ1-1	TRBV5-6	NA	NA	CASTKVSSGGAFF	TGTGCCAGCACCAAGGTGTCTTCTGGGGGAGCTTTCTTT
TRBJ1-6	TRBV9	few	TRBD1	CASSRDIMTGGIRGSYNSPLHF	TGTGCCAGCAGCCGAGATATCATGACAGGGGGCATTAGGGGTTCCTATAATTCACCCCTCCACTTT
TRBJ2-2	TRBV18	NA	NA	CASSEAFTNTGELFF	TGTGCCAGCTCAGAAGCGTTTACGAACACCGGGGAGCTGTTTTTT
TRBJ2-3	TRBV15	once	TRBD2	CATSRDSSGGAWDYTQYF	TGTGCCACCAGCAGAGATTCGAGCGGGGGGGCATGGGACTATACGCAGTATTTT
TRBJ1-5	TRBV7-8	once	NA	CASSQSSQPQHF	TGTGCCAGCAGCCAGTCTTCGCAGCCCCAGCATTTT
TRBJ2-7	TRBV18	NA	TRBD1	CASSPQSDRGGEQYF	TGTGCCAGCTCACCCCAGTCGGACAGGGGAGGAGAGCAGTACTTC
TRBJ1-6	TRBV7-8	few	NA	CASSLRGGSPLHF	TGTGCCAGCAGCTTAAGAGGAGGATCACCCCTCCACTTT
TRBJ1-1	TRBV6-6	NA	NA	CASSLRTEAFF	TGTGCCAGCAGTCTACGCACTGAAGCTTTCTTT
TRBJ2-7	TRBV7-8	NA	NA	CASSQLRGREQYF	TGTGCCAGCAGCCAATTGCGGGGGCGCGAGCAGTACTTC
TRBJ1-2	TRBV7-2	few	NA	CASSPSGNYGYTF	TGTGCCAGCAGCCCATCAGGGAACTATGGCTACACCTTC
TRBJ1-1	TRBV30	NA	NA	CAWSRTPGEAFF	TGTGCCTGGAGTAGGACGCCAGGGGAAGCTTTCTTT
TRBJ2-5	TRBV7-7	NA	TRBD1	CASSPGTGQQETQYF	TGTGCCAGCAGCCCAGGGACAGGGCAACAAGAGACCCAGTACTTC
TRBJ2-1	TRBV28	NA	TRBD2	CASSLLAWRGGPSSYNEQFF	TGTGCCAGCAGTTTATTGGCGTGGCGGGGGGGCCCGAGCTCCTACAATGAGCAGTTCTTC
TRBJ1-2	TRBV28	NA	NA	CASSLYPRTDYFNYGYTF	TGTGCCAGCAGTTTATATCCTAGGACAGACTATTTTAACTATGGCTACACCTTC
TRBJ2-2	TRBV5-1	NA	NA	CASSYNGDGELFF	TGCGCCAGCAGCTACAACGGGGACGGGGAGCTGTTTTTT
TRBJ2-7	TRBV18	NA	TRBD1	CASSPIGQGQGEQYF	TGTGCCAGCTCACCTATCGGACAGGGGCAAGGCGAGCAGTACTTC
TRBJ1-1	TRBV10-3	NA	TRBD1	CAISPTGGQIATEAFF	TGTGCCATCAGCCCGACAGGGGGCCAAATCGCCACTGAAGCTTTCTTT
TRBJ2-1	TRBV5-5	NA	TRBD2	CASSLGERGHILSYNEQFF	TGTGCCAGCAGCTTGGGGGAGCGGGGCCATATCCTCTCCTACAATGAGCAGTTCTTC
TRBJ2-7	TRBV29-1	NA	NA	CSVEDSRAYEQYF	TGCAGCGTTGAAGACAGTCGGGCCTACGAGCAGTACTTC